These T cell receptor beta chains were read from a single sample in a study of blood T cell repertoires in COVID-19. Method: immunoSEQ multiplex PCR; TCRdb's copy keeps in-frame clones and lacks some. The sample has under 110,000 clones, roughly nine tenths seen once. The sequenced sample consisted of peripheral blood. The source of these receptors is a man aged 45-65 years with acute or convalescent COVID-19. Both conserved end residues are part of each CDR3. Each record gives: CDR3 length, V gene, clone size, J gene, D gene, CDR3 DNA, CDR3 protein. A D gene is named only where the DNA matches it firmly. The size entry is marked missing in some rows and otherwise reads once, few, many or a size class.

length: 17; V: TRBV25-1; size: few; J: TRBJ2-3; D: NA; DNA: TGTGCCAGCAGTGCCCCTTTAAGGGGCGGGGGCAAGGATACGCAGTATTTT; CDR3: CASSAPLRGGGKDTQYF
length: 14; V: TRBV30; size: NA; J: TRBJ2-3; D: NA; DNA: TGTGCCTGGCGGCGGGGGCCAAGCACAGATACGCAGTATTTT; CDR3: CAWRRGPSTDTQYF
length: 15; V: TRBV2; size: NA; J: TRBJ1-1; D: TRBD1; DNA: TGTGCCAGCAGTCGACAGGGGAGGACGAACACTGAAGCTTTCTTT; CDR3: CASSRQGRTNTEAFF
length: 16; V: TRBV11-3; size: NA; J: TRBJ2-1; D: TRBD2; DNA: TGTGCCAGCAGCCAGGGGTCTAGCGGGGGGCAGGGTGAGCAGTTCTTC; CDR3: CASSQGSSGGQGEQFF
length: 14; V: TRBV6-6; size: NA; J: TRBJ1-1; D: TRBD1; DNA: TGTGCCAGCACCACAGGGGGAGGGAACACTGAAGCTTTCTTT; CDR3: CASTTGGGNTEAFF
length: 17; V: TRBV5-1; size: NA; J: TRBJ2-3; D: TRBD2; DNA: TGCGCCAGCAGCCCCAGGACTAGCGGGGGAGGGTCAGATACGCAGTATTTT; CDR3: CASSPRTSGGGSDTQYF
length: 14; V: TRBV9; size: NA; J: TRBJ1-2; D: NA; DNA: TGTGCCAGCAGCGTAGAACCGCGGGACTATGGCTACACCTTC; CDR3: CASSVEPRDYGYTF
length: 13; V: TRBV5-1; size: NA; J: TRBJ2-7; D: TRBD1; DNA: TGCGCCAGCAGCGAGACAGGGTCTCGCGAGCAGTACTTC; CDR3: CASSETGSREQYF
length: 18; V: TRBV18; size: NA; J: TRBJ2-1; D: NA; DNA: TGTGCCAGCTCACCAGAGACAGGGTTTGCGGGGTCCTACAATGAGCAGTTCTTC; CDR3: CASSPETGFAGSYNEQFF
length: 14; V: TRBV9; size: NA; J: TRBJ1-4; D: TRBD1; DNA: TGTGCCAGCAGCGGGGACAGAATTAATGAAAAACTGTTTTTT; CDR3: CASSGDRINEKLFF
length: 15; V: TRBV5-1; size: NA; J: TRBJ2-2; D: TRBD1; DNA: TGCGCCAGCAGCTTCAGACAGGGAATCACCGGGGAGCTGTTTTTT; CDR3: CASSFRQGITGELFF
length: 16; V: TRBV13; size: NA; J: TRBJ1-3; D: NA; DNA: TGTGCCAGCAGCTTAGGTCAGGGACTCTCTGGAAACACCATATATTTT; CDR3: CASSLGQGLSGNTIYF
length: 16; V: TRBV20-1; size: once; J: TRBJ2-1; D: TRBD2; DNA: TGCAGTGCTAGTCGCCCTAGCGGGGGAATGTACAATGAGCAGTTCTTC; CDR3: CSASRPSGGMYNEQFF
length: 13; V: TRBV2; size: NA; J: TRBJ2-2; D: NA; DNA: TGTGCCAGCAGTGACGGGAACACCGGGGAGCTGTTTTTT; CDR3: CASSDGNTGELFF
length: 14; V: TRBV24-1; size: NA; J: TRBJ2-2; D: NA; DNA: TGTGCCACCAGTGAGGGGGGTCACACCGGGGAGCTGTTTTTT; CDR3: CATSEGGHTGELFF
length: 14; V: TRBV5-1; size: NA; J: TRBJ1-2; D: NA; DNA: TGCGCCAGCAGCTTGGACGGGGTTAACTATGGCTACACCTTC; CDR3: CASSLDGVNYGYTF
length: 17; V: TRBV19; size: NA; J: TRBJ1-5; D: NA; DNA: TGTGCCAGTACCCAAGCCGCTCTCCTGCGGAGCAATCAGCCCCAGCATTTT; CDR3: CASTQAALLRSNQPQHF
length: 8; V: TRBV28; size: NA; J: TRBJ1-1; D: NA; DNA: TGTGCCAGCCCTGGCGGGTTCTTT; CDR3: CASPGGFF
length: 14; V: TRBV24-1; size: NA; J: TRBJ2-3; D: NA; DNA: TGTGCCACCAGTGGAGGCGGCTCCTTTTTTACGCAGTATTTT; CDR3: CATSGGGSFFTQYF
length: 16; V: TRBV30; size: NA; J: TRBJ2-6; D: NA; DNA: TGTGCCTGGGGACCGGGACACAACTCTGGGGCCAACGTCCTGACTTTC; CDR3: CAWGPGHNSGANVLTF
length: 13; V: TRBV9; size: NA; J: TRBJ2-3; D: NA; DNA: TGTGCCAGCAGCGTACAGGGTTCAGATACGCAGTATTTT; CDR3: CASSVQGSDTQYF
length: 14; V: TRBV7-2; size: NA; J: TRBJ2-7; D: NA; DNA: TGTGCCAGCAGCCGTGGGAGGTCAGCCTACGAGCAGTACTTC; CDR3: CASSRGRSAYEQYF
length: 15; V: TRBV29-1; size: NA; J: TRBJ2-1; D: TRBD2; DNA: TGCAGCGTTGATGGTCTAGCGGGGGGGCTGAATGAGCAGTTCTTC; CDR3: CSVDGLAGGLNEQFF
length: 16; V: TRBV5-1; size: once; J: TRBJ2-2; D: TRBD1; DNA: TGCGCCAGCAGCTTCTCCGGGACAGGCCGAACCGGGGAGCTGTTTTTT; CDR3: CASSFSGTGRTGELFF
length: 17; V: TRBV5-6; size: NA; J: TRBJ1-3; D: TRBD1; DNA: TGTGCCAGCAGCTTGAGCCTAGGACAGGCGGGAGGAAACACCATATATTTT; CDR3: CASSLSLGQAGGNTIYF
length: 12; V: TRBV29-1; size: NA; J: TRBJ1-3; D: TRBD1; DNA: TGCAGCGTTGATGAACAGGGGAACACCATATATTTT; CDR3: CSVDEQGNTIYF